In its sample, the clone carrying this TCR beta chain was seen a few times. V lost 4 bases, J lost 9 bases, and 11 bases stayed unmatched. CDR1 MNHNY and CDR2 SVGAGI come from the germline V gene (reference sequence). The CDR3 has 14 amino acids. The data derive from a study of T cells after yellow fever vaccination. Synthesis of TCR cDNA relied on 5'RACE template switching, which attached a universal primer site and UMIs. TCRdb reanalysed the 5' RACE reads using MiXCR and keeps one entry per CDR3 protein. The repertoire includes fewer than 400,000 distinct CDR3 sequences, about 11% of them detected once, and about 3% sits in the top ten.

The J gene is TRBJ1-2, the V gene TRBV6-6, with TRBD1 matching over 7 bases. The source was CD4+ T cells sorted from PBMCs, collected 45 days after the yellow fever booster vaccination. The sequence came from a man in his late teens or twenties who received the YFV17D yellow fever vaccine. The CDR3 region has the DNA TGTGCCAGCAGTTTCGCCGGGACAGCAGGACGCTACACCTTC. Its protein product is CASSFAGTAGRYTF.